The clone carrying this T cell receptor (beta chain) was seen once. From germline, CDR1 is LNHDA and CDR2 SQIVND (reference sequence). The CDR3 extends over 11 amino acids. Trimming removed 10 bases at V and 4 bases at J, with 11 bases between. The data were taken from a study of cytomegalovirus exposure and HLA in healthy donors. Libraries were prepared by immunoSEQ multiplex PCR; TCRdb keeps only in-frame clonotypes and omits some of them. The sample has tens of thousands of clones, around 94% seen once. Specimen: PBMCs. The chain has TRBV19 and TRBJ2-7, with unresolved D. The source is a man aged 18 to 30 in good health and CMV-seropositive. The CDR3 DNA reads TGTGCCACCACGACTGGGTACGAGCAGTACTTC. Translated: CATTTGYEQYF.